A selection of T cell receptor beta chains follows, all from one sample in a study of shared clonotypes between healthy human individuals. Assay: immunoSEQ multiplex PCR; the TCRdb copy retains only in-frame clones and omits some. The sample shows some 2,000,000 clones, 95% of them seen only once. Sequencing was done on a sample of naive CD4+ T cells sorted from blood. The receptors were sampled from a man younger than 30 in good health. CDR3s include the opening cysteine and the closing phenylalanine or tryptophan.

v_gene: TRBV11-1
j_gene: TRBJ2-2
CDR3aa: CASSRAGSRTGELFF

v_gene: TRBV5-1
j_gene: TRBJ2-6
CDR3aa: CASSFGSGANVLTF

v_gene: TRBV4-1
j_gene: TRBJ1-2
CDR3aa: CASSQERYGYTF

v_gene: TRBV2
j_gene: TRBJ1-4
CDR3aa: CASSVLGGTEKLFF

v_gene: TRBV7-7
j_gene: TRBJ2-2
CDR3aa: CASSLGSGELFF

v_gene: TRBV5-4
j_gene: TRBJ2-7
CDR3aa: CASSSGRAGVSYEQYF

v_gene: TRBV5-4
j_gene: TRBJ2-7
CDR3aa: CASRAWDRDYEQYF

v_gene: TRBV9
j_gene: TRBJ1-3
CDR3aa: CASSVGVSETTIYF

v_gene: TRBV6-1
j_gene: TRBJ2-5
CDR3aa: CASSWTSGETQYF

v_gene: TRBV6-1
j_gene: TRBJ1-2
CDR3aa: CASSSRRSYGYTF

v_gene: TRBV28
j_gene: TRBJ2-3
CDR3aa: CASSLLAGVVLF

v_gene: TRBV5-6
j_gene: TRBJ1-2
CDR3aa: CASTSAEGNYGYTF

v_gene: TRBV7-6
j_gene: TRBJ2-5
CDR3aa: CASSRTGSKETQYF

v_gene: TRBV30
j_gene: TRBJ2-1
CDR3aa: CAWSSNNEQFF

v_gene: TRBV25-1
j_gene: TRBJ2-5
CDR3aa: CASKAGTRIETQYF

v_gene: TRBV6-1
j_gene: TRBJ1-2
CDR3aa: CASSSHRGQSYGYTF

v_gene: TRBV19
j_gene: TRBJ2-7
CDR3aa: CASSSVQGWSSYEQYF

v_gene: TRBV4-1
j_gene: TRBJ2-5
CDR3aa: CASSQRERETQYF

v_gene: TRBV7-9
j_gene: TRBJ1-2
CDR3aa: CASSLDWVVSNYGYTF

v_gene: TRBV11-2
j_gene: TRBJ2-3
CDR3aa: CASSSTGKRDTDTQYF

v_gene: TRBV7-2
j_gene: TRBJ2-5
CDR3aa: CASSLVGLAPDAQYF

v_gene: TRBV28
j_gene: TRBJ1-3
CDR3aa: CASSLRGGVYTIYF

v_gene: TRBV5-1
j_gene: TRBJ1-6
CDR3aa: CASSLPTGGLYSPLHF

v_gene: TRBV6-1
j_gene: TRBJ2-3
CDR3aa: CASSTLGQGSDTQYF

v_gene: TRBV7-2
j_gene: TRBJ2-7
CDR3aa: CASTMGVAYEQYF

v_gene: TRBV7-2
j_gene: TRBJ1-2
CDR3aa: CASSPSPGTGSLHGYTF

v_gene: TRBV28
j_gene: TRBJ1-2
CDR3aa: CASQGGYGYTF

v_gene: TRBV7-9
j_gene: TRBJ1-1
CDR3aa: CASSLSKNTEAFF

v_gene: TRBV19
j_gene: TRBJ1-5
CDR3aa: CASSNQGFISSQPQHF

v_gene: TRBV5-6
j_gene: TRBJ2-7
CDR3aa: CASSLTSVVDEQYF

v_gene: TRBV6-7
j_gene: TRBJ2-7
CDR3aa: CASPRFRRDLPYEQYF

v_gene: TRBV9
j_gene: TRBJ2-3
CDR3aa: CASSVATGVGTQYF

v_gene: TRBV7-2
j_gene: TRBJ2-5
CDR3aa: CASSPQRRSEETQYF

v_gene: TRBV2
j_gene: TRBJ2-1
CDR3aa: CASSGDSLGYNEQFF

v_gene: TRBV10-2
j_gene: TRBJ1-1
CDR3aa: CASSATISPEAFF

v_gene: TRBV6-6
j_gene: TRBJ2-3
CDR3aa: CASRDRGRLTDTQYF

v_gene: TRBV11-1
j_gene: TRBJ2-5
CDR3aa: CASSRQGGETQYF

v_gene: TRBV4-1
j_gene: TRBJ1-2
CDR3aa: CASSQVGQGNYGYTF

v_gene: TRBV7-3
j_gene: TRBJ1-5
CDR3aa: CASSSTGGFQPQHF

v_gene: TRBV5-6
j_gene: TRBJ1-2
CDR3aa: CASSLKRDYGYTF

v_gene: TRBV7-9
j_gene: TRBJ1-3
CDR3aa: CASTSDGEPEGNTIYF

v_gene: TRBV5-4
j_gene: TRBJ1-2
CDR3aa: CASSPEAGIYYGYTF

v_gene: TRBV19
j_gene: TRBJ2-5
CDR3aa: CASSIVPFQETQYF

v_gene: TRBV30
j_gene: TRBJ2-2
CDR3aa: CAWSSPKLWELFF

v_gene: TRBV6-5
j_gene: TRBJ2-7
CDR3aa: CASSAPGQGVYEQYF

v_gene: TRBV11-2
j_gene: TRBJ2-5
CDR3aa: CASSLSASGGQETQYF

v_gene: TRBV10-3
j_gene: TRBJ2-5
CDR3aa: CAISARGGQETQYF

v_gene: TRBV13
j_gene: TRBJ2-1
CDR3aa: CASSFFLTSGAYNEQFF

v_gene: TRBV30
j_gene: TRBJ2-7
CDR3aa: CAWSRQGGNSYEQYF

v_gene: TRBV2
j_gene: TRBJ1-5
CDR3aa: CASSADRDLSNQPQHF

v_gene: TRBV6-1
j_gene: TRBJ2-7
CDR3aa: CASRPGTALPEQYF

v_gene: TRBV4-3
j_gene: TRBJ2-7
CDR3aa: CASSQGTSAGYEQYF

v_gene: TRBV5-1
j_gene: TRBJ1-1
CDR3aa: CASSLAGYNTEAFF